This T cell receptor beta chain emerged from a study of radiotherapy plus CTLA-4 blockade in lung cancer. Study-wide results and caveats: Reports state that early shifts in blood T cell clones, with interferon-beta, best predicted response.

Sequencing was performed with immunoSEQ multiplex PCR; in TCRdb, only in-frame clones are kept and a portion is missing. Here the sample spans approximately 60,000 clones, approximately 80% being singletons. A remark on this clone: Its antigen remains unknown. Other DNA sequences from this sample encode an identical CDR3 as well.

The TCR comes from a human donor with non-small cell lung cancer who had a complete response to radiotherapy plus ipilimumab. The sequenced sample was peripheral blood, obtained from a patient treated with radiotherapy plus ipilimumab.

CDR3 in amino acids: CASSPALRGMNTEAFF. As DNA, the CDR3 is TGTGCCAGCTCACCTGCACTCAGGGGCATGAACACTGAAGCTTTCTTT. This sequence joins TRBV18 and TRBJ1-1; tentative D call: TRBD1 (6 bases). Between the trimmed V and J ends, which lost 3 bases and 0 bases, there was a span of 14 bases. Germline V lookup: CDR1 KGHSH, CDR2 LQKENI. CDR3 length equals 16 residues.